A selection of T cell receptor beta chains follows, all from one sample in a study of T cell changes during pregnancy in multiple sclerosis. TCRdb's copy holds only in-frame clones and misses some; the assay was immunoSEQ multiplex PCR. The sample records under 65,000 clones, roughly 89% being singletons. The sequences come from peripheral blood, collected in the second trimester of pregnancy. Every receptor here comes from a female donor with multiple sclerosis, enrolled in a pregnancy study. The CDR3 runs from the conserved cysteine through the conserved F or W.

len | v_gene | CDR3aa
15 | TRBV6-5 | CASSSGLAGPYEQYF
17 | TRBV5-1 | CASSSQGSGNFGNEQFF
10 | TRBV29-1 | CSVAWETQYF
13 | TRBV4-3 | CASSQNWEGELFF
15 | TRBV4-3 | CASSQALAGDNEQFF
17 | TRBV4-1 | CASSQDAEGMFSYEQYF
15 | TRBV7-2 | CASSFTGTSQETQYF
15 | TRBV27 | CASSLSPGQGEKLFF
12 | TRBV28 | CASSQGTYGYTF
12 | TRBV30 | CAGATGNTEAFF
13 | TRBV9 | CASSVYSNQPQHF
15 | TRBV28 | CASSVNRRDSYEQYF
15 | TRBV28 | CASSFPGLTNEKLFF
14 | TRBV2 | CASSWTSGSAEQFF
16 | TRBV7-9 | CASSLRGLAGGETQYF
11 | TRBV20-1 | CSAPTRGTQYF
19 | TRBV23-1 | CASSQSGGGLAGGSYEQYF
14 | TRBV18 | CASSSLASDNEQFF
14 | TRBV7-9 | CASSPGTLNQPQHF
17 | TRBV5-3 | CARSERTAGYSNQPQHF
15 | TRBV6-1 | CASSEGGQGGTEAFF
14 | TRBV6-5 | CASSYLREGTEAFF
15 | TRBV6-4 | CASRPSTGDTDTQYF
16 | TRBV11-2 | CASSSVAGGYYNEQFF
14 | TRBV4-2 | CASSLPGGSETQYF
13 | TRBV30 | CAWSVEAPGELFF
16 | TRBV4-3 | CASSPTGQGAGETQYF
14 | TRBV28 | CASSLDGVGTEAFF
16 | TRBV11-2 | CASSLVILAGKSEQFF
14 | TRBV19 | CASSIGGLNTEAFF
16 | TRBV25-1 | CASTWRAASGRETQYF
15 | TRBV28 | CASSSQGQALAEAFF
14 | TRBV4-1 | CASSQVRGNTEAFF
15 | TRBV4-1 | CASSQGDRAYNEQFF
15 | TRBV27 | CASSLRGPGGTEAFF
15 | TRBV7-3 | CASSPGTLAYNEQFF
14 | TRBV5-1 | CASTERERSYEQYF
14 | TRBV18 | CASSTLNSNQPQHF
15 | TRBV6-5 | CASSYSSGAAGEQYF
13 | TRBV10-1 | CASSEGQTGGYTF
16 | TRBV5-4 | CASSLGRRGMLETQYF
14 | TRBV29-1 | CSVDETVNTGELFF
13 | TRBV6-1 | CASRASSNQPQHF
16 | TRBV7-9 | CASSHSAGGPHNEQFF
16 | TRBV4-2 | CASSRPGLADLGEQFF
17 | TRBV5-6 | CASSPDGTSGIWGELFF
15 | TRBV19 | CASSLRTRDSYEQYF
14 | TRBV19 | CASGQGIPYNEQFF
17 | TRBV6-1 | CASSERISGSSYNEQFF
16 | TRBV27 | CASSSRLAGVIDTQYF
15 | TRBV28 | CASSDLTGARQPQHF
14 | TRBV29-1 | CSGLGGQGKDEQFF
14 | TRBV25-1 | CASSASSGSNEQFF
15 | TRBV2 | CASRGGQGWRNGYTF
16 | TRBV9 | CASSVEAGWNTGELFF
12 | TRBV30 | CAWSVAGTEAFF
16 | TRBV27 | CASRRQGPNSNQPQHF
13 | TRBV7-2 | CASSTGGNTEAFF